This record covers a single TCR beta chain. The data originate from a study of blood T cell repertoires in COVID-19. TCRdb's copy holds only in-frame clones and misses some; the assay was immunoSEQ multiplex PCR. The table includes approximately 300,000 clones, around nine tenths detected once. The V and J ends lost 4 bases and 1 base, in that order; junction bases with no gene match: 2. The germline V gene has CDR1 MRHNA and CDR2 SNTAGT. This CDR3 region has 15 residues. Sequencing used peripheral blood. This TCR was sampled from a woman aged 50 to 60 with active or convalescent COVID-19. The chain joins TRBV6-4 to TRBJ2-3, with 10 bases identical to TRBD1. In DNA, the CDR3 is TGTGCCAGCAGTGCGACAGGGGGCGGCACAGATACGCAGTATTTT. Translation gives CASSATGGGTDTQYF.